These T cell receptor beta chains were read from a single sample in a study of tumor-infiltrating lymphocytes in primary liver carcinoma. MiXCR was run by TCRdb on the multiplex PCR reads, yielding one entry per CDR3 protein. This table has around 330,000 distinct CDR3 sequences, around 50% appearing once. Sample: peripheral blood. Receptors originate from a woman in her 30s with primary liver carcinoma and hepatitis B virus infection. The CDR3 runs from the conserved cysteine through the conserved F or W. Fields, in order: clone size, V gene, J gene, D gene, CDR3 DNA, CDR3 protein. D genes are given only for firm matches. Some rows have no size entry. The others give once, few or many, or a class for an expanded clone.

>NA|TRBV11-2|TRBJ2-5|NA
TGTGTCAGCAGCCCTAGAAGAGGCCGGGGCCGAGAGACCCAGTACTTC
CVSSPRRGRGRETQYF
>NA|TRBV6-5|TRBJ2-1|TRBD2
TGTGCCAGCAGTTACTCAGGACTAGCGGGAGCCCTACGAAATGAGCGGTTCTTC
CASSYSGLAGALRNERFF
>NA|TRBV19|TRBJ1-5|TRBD1
TGTGCCAGCAAGAGGACAGGGGTCCTAGATCAGCCCCAGCATTTT
CASKRTGVLDQPQHF
>many|TRBV4-1|TRBJ2-4|NA
TGCGCCAGCAGCGTCGAACTGGGGCTTCGAAACATTCAGTACTTC
CASSVELGLRNIQYF
>once|TRBV14|TRBJ2-7|NA
TGTGCCAGCAACCACGGGGGCTTTGGGAGATACGAGCAGTACTTC
CASNHGGFGRYEQYF
>few|TRBV4-1|TRBJ2-3|NA
TGCGCCAGCAGCCAAGGGCCCTTTCCCAGGGGGGGAACAGATACGCAGTATTTT
CASSQGPFPRGGTDTQYF
>NA|TRBV7-8|TRBJ2-1|NA
TGTGCCAGCAGCTTGAGACTACCGGGAGCTTCCGAGCAGTTCTTC
CASSLRLPGASEQFF
>NA|TRBV11-3|TRBJ2-7|TRBD1
TGTGCCAGCAATCGGACAGGGAGTTCCTACGAGCAATACTTC
CASNRTGSSYEQYF
>NA|TRBV5-4|TRBJ2-7|NA
TGTACCAGCAGTTACCTAGCGTACCTCCCTTACGAGCAGTACTTC
CTSSYLAYLPYEQYF
>NA|TRBV12-3/TRBV12-4|TRBJ2-1|TRBD2
TGTGCCAGCAGTTTCGTGGAAGCGGGATCTTACAATGAGCAGTTCTTC
CASSFVEAGSYNEQFF
>few|TRBV28|TRBJ2-3|NA
TGTGCCAGCCGTGTTTTGGGGGTCCCTGAAGCAGATACGCAGTATTTT
CASRVLGVPEADTQYF
>NA|TRBV4-1|TRBJ2-5|TRBD2
TGCGCCAGCAGCCGCACCCCAATACTAGCGGGAGGCCGGGGGCAAGAGACCCAGTACTTC
CASSRTPILAGGRGQETQYF
>many|TRBV12-3/TRBV12-4|TRBJ2-5|NA
TGTGCCAGCAGTGGCCATGGGGGAAAAGAGACCCAGTACTTC
CASSGHGGKETQYF
>few|TRBV14|TRBJ2-3|TRBD2
TGTGCCAGCAGCCAAGATTTGGGACTAGCGGGAGTAACAGATACGCAGTATTTT
CASSQDLGLAGVTDTQYF
>many|TRBV11-2|TRBJ1-1|NA
TGTGCCAGCAGCTACGTAGTGACTGAAGCTTTCTTT
CASSYVVTEAFF
>NA|TRBV12-3/TRBV12-4|TRBJ1-5|NA
TGTGCCAGCAGTTTCCAGGGAAGGAGCAATCAGCCCCAGCATTTT
CASSFQGRSNQPQHF
>few|TRBV6-2/TRBV6-3|TRBJ2-2|NA
TGTGCCAGCGGGTTTAACACCGGGGAGCTGTTTTTT
CASGFNTGELFF
>NA|TRBV11-2|TRBJ2-2|NA
TGTGTCAGCAGCCCGCGATCAGGGATCAACACCAGGGAGCTGTTTTTT
CVSSPRSGINTRELFF
>NA|TRBV11-2|TRBJ2-1|NA
TGTGTCAGCGGCTTCCTCAGGGGGGAACAGTTCTTC
CVSGFLRGEQFF
>NA|TRBV4-2|TRBJ2-7|TRBD2
TGTGCCAGCTGTCCCGAACCGGGACTAGTGGGAGACTACGAGCATTACTTC
CASCPEPGLVGDYEHYF
>NA|TRBV6-5|TRBJ1-1|TRBD1
TGTGCCAGCAGGCCGACCGGGACAGGGGTTCGAAACACTGAAGCTTTCTTT
CASRPTGTGVRNTEAFF
>NA|TRBV5-6|TRBJ2-7|NA
TGTGCCAGCAGCCAAAAAAAGGACAGTTCCTACGAGCAGTACTTC
CASSQKKDSSYEQYF
>NA|TRBV4-3|TRBJ1-1|NA
TGCGCCAGCAGCCAAGTATTCAAGGGGGTAGTCGCTGAAGCTTTCTTT
CASSQVFKGVVAEAFF
>NA|TRBV5-5|TRBJ1-5|NA
TGTGCCAGCAGCTCCGGACTGCTGGGGCAGCCCCAGCATTTT
CASSSGLLGQPQHF
>few|TRBV30|TRBJ2-1|TRBD2
TGTGCCTGGAGGAGGGGACTAGCGGGAGGCTGGCAGTTCTTC
CAWRRGLAGGWQFF
>NA|TRBV12-3/TRBV12-4|TRBJ1-5|NA
TGTACCAGCAGCCCCCCCTCGACTCAGCCCCAGCATTTT
CTSSPPSTQPQHF
>once|TRBV11-2|TRBJ2-7|NA
TGTGCCAGCAGCCTAATCGTCGACACGTCGGGCTCCTACGAGCAGTACTTC
CASSLIVDTSGSYEQYF
>many|TRBV11-2|TRBJ2-2|TRBD1
TGTGCCAGCAGGGTGACAGGGAAGCAGTCCGGGGAGCTGTTTTTT
CASRVTGKQSGELFF
>many|TRBV11-1|TRBJ2-1|TRBD2
TGTGCCAGCAGCAGGGGGCTAGCGGGAGTATATGAGCAGTTCTTC
CASSRGLAGVYEQFF
>NA|TRBV4-3|TRBJ2-7|NA
TGCGCCGGCAGTCCTATCTGGGGTTACTCCTACGAGCAGTACTTC
CAGSPIWGYSYEQYF
>many|TRBV11-2|TRBJ1-1|NA
TGTGCCAGCAGCCCCTATCGGGGGGGAATCACTGAAGCTTTCTTT
CASSPYRGGITEAFF
>NA|TRBV29-1|TRBJ1-2|NA
TGCAGCGTCTTGACCCCCGTCCATGGCTACACCTTC
CSVLTPVHGYTF
>NA|TRBV24-1|TRBJ2-5|TRBD2
TGTGCCACCAGTGATGGCGGGACTACAGAGACCCAGTACTTC
CATSDGGTTETQYF
>many|TRBV4-1|TRBJ2-3|NA
TGCGCCAGCAGCCAAATTCGGGTCAGGGCGCCAGATACGCAGTATTTT
CASSQIRVRAPDTQYF
>NA|TRBV7-9|TRBJ2-7|TRBD1
TGTGCCAGCAGCCTATTAGGGACAGGCAAAACCCTCTCCTACGAGCGGTACTTC
CASSLLGTGKTLSYERYF
>NA|TRBV13|TRBJ2-7|NA
TGTACCAGCAGCTTAGAGAAAGCCTACGAGCAGTACTTC
CTSSLEKAYEQYF
>NA|TRBV7-8|TRBJ2-7|NA
TGTGCCAGCAGCTTAGGTGGAACGGGCACTTCACCCTATGAGCAGTACTTC
CASSLGGTGTSPYEQYF